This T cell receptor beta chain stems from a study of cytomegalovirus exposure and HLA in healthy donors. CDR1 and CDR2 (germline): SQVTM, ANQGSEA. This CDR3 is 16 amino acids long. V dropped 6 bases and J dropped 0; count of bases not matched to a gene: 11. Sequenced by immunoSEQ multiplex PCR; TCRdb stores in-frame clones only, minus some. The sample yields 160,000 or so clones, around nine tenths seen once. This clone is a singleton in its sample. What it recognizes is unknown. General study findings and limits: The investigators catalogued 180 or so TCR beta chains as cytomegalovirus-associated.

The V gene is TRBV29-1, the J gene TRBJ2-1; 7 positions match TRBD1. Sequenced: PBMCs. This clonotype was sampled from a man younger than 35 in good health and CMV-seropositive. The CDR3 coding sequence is TGCAGCGTGCGACAGGGTCTCGACAGCTCCTACAATGAGCAGTTCTTC. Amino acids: CSVRQGLDSSYNEQFF.